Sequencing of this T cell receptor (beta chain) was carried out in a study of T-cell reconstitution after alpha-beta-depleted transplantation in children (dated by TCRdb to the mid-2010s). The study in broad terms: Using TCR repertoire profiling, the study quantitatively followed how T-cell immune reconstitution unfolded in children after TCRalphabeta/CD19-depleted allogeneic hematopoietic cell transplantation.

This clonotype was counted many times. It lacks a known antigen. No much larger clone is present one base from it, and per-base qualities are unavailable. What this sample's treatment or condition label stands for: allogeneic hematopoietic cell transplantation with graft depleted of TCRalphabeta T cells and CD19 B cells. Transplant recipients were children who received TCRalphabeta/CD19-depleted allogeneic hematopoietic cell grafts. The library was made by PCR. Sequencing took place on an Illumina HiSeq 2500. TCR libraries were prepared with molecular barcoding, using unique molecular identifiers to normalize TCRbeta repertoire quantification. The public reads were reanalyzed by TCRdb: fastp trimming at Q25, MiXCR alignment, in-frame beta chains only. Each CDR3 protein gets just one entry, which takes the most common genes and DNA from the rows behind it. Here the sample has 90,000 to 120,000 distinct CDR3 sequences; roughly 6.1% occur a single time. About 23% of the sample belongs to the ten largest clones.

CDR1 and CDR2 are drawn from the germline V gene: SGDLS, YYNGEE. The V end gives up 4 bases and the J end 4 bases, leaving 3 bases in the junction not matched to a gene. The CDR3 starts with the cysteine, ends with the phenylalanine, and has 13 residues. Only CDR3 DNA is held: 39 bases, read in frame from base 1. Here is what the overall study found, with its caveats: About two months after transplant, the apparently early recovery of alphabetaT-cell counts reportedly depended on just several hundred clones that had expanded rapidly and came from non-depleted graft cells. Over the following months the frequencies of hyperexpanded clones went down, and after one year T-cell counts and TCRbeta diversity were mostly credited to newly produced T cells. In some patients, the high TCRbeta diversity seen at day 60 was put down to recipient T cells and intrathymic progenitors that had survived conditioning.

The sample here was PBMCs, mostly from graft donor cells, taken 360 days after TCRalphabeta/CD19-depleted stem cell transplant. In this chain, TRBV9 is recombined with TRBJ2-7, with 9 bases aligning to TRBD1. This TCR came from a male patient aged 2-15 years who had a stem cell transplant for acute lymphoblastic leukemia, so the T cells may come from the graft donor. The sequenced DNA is TGTGCCAGCAGCAATGGACAGGGGTACGAGCAGTACTTC. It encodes CASSNGQGYEQYF.